The entry that follows covers one T cell receptor beta chain sequence. Flow cytometry had shown expanded CD8+CD57+ cells in the patients chosen for sequencing. There are 14 residues in the CDR3. CDR1 and CDR2 (germline): MNHNS, SASEGT. Deletions cut 7 bases from V and 6 bases from J, with 18 bases between. For CDR3 and TCR beta VDJ profiling, genomic DNA was the template used. TCRdb itself ran the reads through MiXCR, one entry per CDR3 protein. The repertoire consists of 120,000 or so distinct CDR3 sequences, with roughly 40% occurring once and the leading ten covering about 2.7%. This sample was taken from a study of CD8+CD57+ T cells in acquired aplastic anemia.

This clonotype was obtained from a human donor with aplastic anemia. The chain combines TRBV6-1 with TRBJ1-2, with D unclear. The sequencing sample was made of sorted CD4+, CD8+, or CD8+CD57+ T cells (not recorded which) from PBMCs. CDR3 coding DNA: TGTGCCAGCAATCCCAACGGTGCTAATGATGGCTACACCTTC. It is translated as CASNPNGANDGYTF.